Listed below are T cell receptor beta chains from one sample, sequenced in a study of blood T cell repertoires in COVID-19. Assay: immunoSEQ multiplex PCR; the TCRdb copy retains only in-frame clones and omits some. The sample records 150,000 to 200,000 clones, roughly four fifths being singletons. The specimen was peripheral blood. These receptors all come from a woman of 80 years or more with COVID-19, enrolled during active disease. CDR3s include the opening cysteine and the closing phenylalanine or tryptophan. A D gene is named only where the DNA matches it firmly. Clone size is given for some rows only: seen once, a few or many times, or a class if the clone is expanded.

V	J	D	size	DNA	CDR3
TRBV28	TRBJ2-7	TRBD1	-	TGTGCCATCGGGTTGGGTCAGGGGGCGCGTGAGCAGTACTTC	CAIGLGQGAREQYF
TRBV9	TRBJ2-1	TRBD1	-	TGTGCCAGCAGCGTAGGGTTACAGGGGTTTAACAATGAGCAGTTCTTC	CASSVGLQGFNNEQFF
TRBV19	TRBJ1-2	-	once	TGTGCCAGTAGTATGGACCGCGGGGCAAACTATGGCTACACCTTC	CASSMDRGANYGYTF
TRBV14	TRBJ2-1	TRBD1	-	TGTGCCAGCAGCCAGCGACAGGGTGGGTACAATGAGCAGTTCTTC	CASSQRQGGYNEQFF
TRBV4-2	TRBJ2-7	TRBD1	-	TGTGCCAGCAGCCCAGGGGGCGCTTCTAACGAGCAGTACTTC	CASSPGGASNEQYF
TRBV29-1	TRBJ2-7	TRBD2	-	TGCAGCGGACTTACTAGCGGGTCCTACGAGCAGTACTTC	CSGLTSGSYEQYF
TRBV20-1	TRBJ1-1	-	-	TGCAGTGCTAGTGCGGGTATGAACACTGAAGCTTTCTTT	CSASAGMNTEAFF
TRBV4-1	TRBJ1-6	TRBD1	few	TGCGCCAGCCGACAACTCGACAGGGGAAATTCACCCCTCCACTTT	CASRQLDRGNSPLHF
TRBV4-2	TRBJ2-1	TRBD2	-	TGTGCCAGCAGCCAAGATGGGAGGGCGGGGAGATCATACAATGAGCAGTTCTTC	CASSQDGRAGRSYNEQFF
TRBV18	TRBJ1-1	TRBD1	-	TGTGCCAGCTCACCAAACAGGGGGCGCGGGAACACTGAAGCTTTCTTT	CASSPNRGRGNTEAFF
TRBV7-2	TRBJ1-2	-	-	TGTGCCAGCAGCCCCCCGTGGGGCAGGGGCAACTATGGCTACACCTTC	CASSPPWGRGNYGYTF
TRBV30	TRBJ2-7	TRBD1	-	TGTGCCTGGGAGAACCGGGACAGGGGCTACGAGCAGTACTTC	CAWENRDRGYEQYF
TRBV6-5	TRBJ1-2	-	-	TGTGCCAGCAGTTACACAGGGCATAATGGCTACACCTTC	CASSYTGHNGYTF
TRBV13	TRBJ1-2	-	-	TGTGCCAGCAGCTTAAACAGGGAAAACTATGGCTACACCTTC	CASSLNRENYGYTF
TRBV11-3	TRBJ2-1	-	-	TGTGCCAGCAGCTTAGAGTGGGGCAGAGAGGAATACAATGAGCAGTTCTTC	CASSLEWGREEYNEQFF
TRBV28	TRBJ2-5	-	-	TGTGCCAGCAGCTGGCAGGGGACCCAGTACTTC	CASSWQGTQYF
TRBV13	TRBJ1-2	-	-	TGTGCCAGCAGCCCCCGTAGGGACATTACCGGTGGCTACACCTTC	CASSPRRDITGGYTF
TRBV5-5	TRBJ1-1	-	-	TGTGCCAGCAGCTCTGGAGGGTGGAACACTGAAGCTTTCTTT	CASSSGGWNTEAFF
TRBV2	TRBJ1-5	-	-	TGTGCCAGCAGTCCCCGTCGGGGGGCGACTAGCAATCAGCCCCAGCATTTT	CASSPRRGATSNQPQHF
TRBV12-3/TRBV12-4	TRBJ2-5	-	-	TGTGCCAGCGGACGGGACACCCAAGAGACCCAGTACTTC	CASGRDTQETQYF
TRBV5-1	TRBJ2-5	TRBD1	-	TGCGCCAGCAGCTTGTGGGGTACAGGGGGCGAGACCCAGTACTTC	CASSLWGTGGETQYF
TRBV20-1	TRBJ1-2	-	-	TGCAGTGCTAGTCGAGGGGGTTACTATGGCTACACCTTC	CSASRGGYYGYTF
TRBV2	TRBJ2-7	TRBD1	-	TGTGCCAGCAGTGAATTAGGACAGGGATTGTCCTACGAGCAGTACTTC	CASSELGQGLSYEQYF
TRBV4-1	TRBJ1-2	-	-	TGCGCCAGCAGTCACCCAGGGGTAAGGGGTGGCTACACCTTC	CASSHPGVRGGYTF
TRBV19	TRBJ2-1	TRBD2	few	TGTGCCAGTAGTGCTCCGGGACTAGCGGTCGATGAGCAGTTCTTC	CASSAPGLAVDEQFF
TRBV2	TRBJ1-4	TRBD1	-	TGTGCCAGCAGTGAAGAAAAGGGGACAGCTGAAAAACTGTTTTTT	CASSEEKGTAEKLFF
TRBV7-2	TRBJ2-7	TRBD2	-	TGTGCCAGCAGCTTCGCTAGCGGGGGGGCCTACGAGCAGTACTTC	CASSFASGGAYEQYF
TRBV20-1	TRBJ2-3	-	-	TGCAGTGCTAGTGGCAGGGATGGCACAGATACGCAGTATTTT	CSASGRDGTDTQYF
TRBV4-3	TRBJ1-2	-	-	TGCGCCAGCAGCCAAGACGTGACAGTCTATGGCTACACCTTC	CASSQDVTVYGYTF